Sequencing of this T cell receptor beta chain was carried out in a study of T-cell memory formation after mild COVID-19. Study details: TCR clusters were mostly confined to one donor each.

Overall study results and limits: Cross-reactive memory seemingly joined, as some responding clones were found in pre-infection memory. The study found balanced CD4/CD8 in clones contracting day 15 to 85 and a CD4+ lean in later expanders. Specificity for SARS-CoV-2 was not confirmed among the second-wave clones peaking on day 37.

TCRdb independently ran MiXCR on the 5' RACE reads; one entry per CDR3 protein. The sample lists about 190,000 distinct CDR3 sequences, approximately 16% occurring once. Comment on this clonotype: Antigen specificity is unknown.

CDR1 and CDR2 from the germline V gene are MGHDK and SYGVNS. CDR3 size: 16 residues. The V gene end was trimmed by 11 bases and the J gene end by 1 base; junction bases not matched to a gene: 13. The sequenced sample consisted of PBMCs or a T cell subset sorted from them (not recorded which). The chain links TRBV25-1 to TRBJ1-5; 8 bases match TRBD1. The TCR originated in an adult woman who had mild COVID-19 (a few samples of this study predate the infection). Cell type and time point are not known. CDR3 amino acids: CASTGADGASNQPQHF. The DNA for the CDR3 is TGTGCCTCGACAGGGGCCGACGGAGCAAGCAATCAGCCCCAGCATTTT.